This T cell receptor (beta chain) was recovered during a study of T cell repertoires in cytomegalovirus infection. Turning to the study itself: From public TCR beta signatures came an indication of both CMV infection and matching HLA type.

TCRdb re-called the reads with MiXCR, one entry per CDR3 protein. The top ten hold about 2.8% of the sample, which has more than 650,000 distinct CDR3 sequences, about a third seen once. Input material: PBMCs. The sequence was obtained from a human donor in good health (CMV status not recorded). Some clones in this sample may be carry-over from other donors' samples.

The CDR3 region has the DNA TGTGCCAGCAGCTACGGGACAGTGAGGGGAACTGAAGCTTTCTTT. It yields the protein CASSYGTVRGTEAFF. The rearrangement uses TRBV11-2 and TRBJ1-1; 7 nucleotides match TRBD1. There are 15 residues in the CDR3. The junction had 10 bases not matched to a gene; V was cut back by 4 bases and J by 5 bases. From germline, CDR1 is SGHAT and CDR2 FQNNGV.